These T cell receptor beta chains were read from a single sample in a study of cytomegalovirus exposure and HLA in healthy donors. Produced via immunoSEQ multiplex PCR; TCRdb's table is partial and in-frame only. The sample shows 53,000 or so clones, 70% to 75% of them seen only once. Sequenced input: PBMCs. All receptors derive from a man aged 25-45 years in good health and CMV-seropositive. Both conserved end residues are part of each CDR3. Fields, in order: D gene, V gene, clone size, J gene, CDR3 DNA, CDR3 protein. D genes are given only for firm matches. A row's size may be missing; if present it is once, few, many or a size class.

D gene: TRBD2; V gene: TRBV7-9; clone size: NA; J gene: TRBJ2-1; CDR3 DNA: TGTGCCAGCAGCCCAATGACCCCGGGACTAGCGGGGGGCTTCTTC; CDR3 protein: CASSPMTPGLAGGFF
D gene: TRBD1; V gene: TRBV7-2; clone size: once; J gene: TRBJ1-2; CDR3 DNA: TGTGCCAGCAGGCAACAGGGGACCGGTGGCTACACCTTC; CDR3 protein: CASRQQGTGGYTF
D gene: NA; V gene: TRBV6-5; clone size: NA; J gene: TRBJ2-7; CDR3 DNA: TGTGCCAGCAGTTACTCCCCAGCCAGGGAGCAGTACTTC; CDR3 protein: CASSYSPAREQYF
D gene: NA; V gene: TRBV7-2; clone size: NA; J gene: TRBJ1-1; CDR3 DNA: TGTGCCAGCAGCTTAGAAGGAGACACTGAAGCTTTCTTT; CDR3 protein: CASSLEGDTEAFF
D gene: TRBD1; V gene: TRBV6-6; clone size: NA; J gene: TRBJ1-1; CDR3 DNA: TGTGCCAGCAGTCGGGACAGGGAGGGAGTAGCTTTCTTT; CDR3 protein: CASSRDREGVAFF
D gene: NA; V gene: TRBV14; clone size: few; J gene: TRBJ2-1; CDR3 DNA: TGTGCCAGCAGCCAACAAGGCGGGCCGGGGTTGAATCAGCAGTTCTTC; CDR3 protein: CASSQQGGPGLNQQFF
D gene: NA; V gene: TRBV7-2; clone size: NA; J gene: TRBJ1-2; CDR3 DNA: TGTGCCAGCAGCTTATTCGGCGCGGGGACGGGGGGCTACACCTTC; CDR3 protein: CASSLFGAGTGGYTF
D gene: NA; V gene: TRBV2; clone size: NA; J gene: TRBJ1-2; CDR3 DNA: TGTGCCACTGTGTTAGCTAACTATGGCTACACCTTC; CDR3 protein: CATVLANYGYTF
D gene: NA; V gene: TRBV7-3; clone size: NA; J gene: TRBJ1-5; CDR3 DNA: TGTGCCAGCAGCCCGGGGGGGCCTCCGGAGCCCCAGCATTTT; CDR3 protein: CASSPGGPPEPQHF
D gene: TRBD2; V gene: TRBV5-1; clone size: NA; J gene: TRBJ2-3; CDR3 DNA: TGCGCCAGCAGCTTGGTATCGGACGCGGGGGGTCGCACAGATACGCAGTATTTT; CDR3 protein: CASSLVSDAGGRTDTQYF
D gene: NA; V gene: TRBV9; clone size: NA; J gene: TRBJ1-1; CDR3 DNA: TGTGCCAGCAGCGTAGAAGCAGGGGAATACACTGAAGCTTTCTTT; CDR3 protein: CASSVEAGEYTEAFF